This is a list of T cell receptor beta chains from one sample in a study of blood T cell repertoires in COVID-19. Sequenced by immunoSEQ multiplex PCR; TCRdb stores in-frame clones only, minus some. The sample has about 270,000 clones, more than 75% seen once. The specimen was PBMCs or T cells enriched from blood (not recorded which). Receptor source: a young woman who had recovered from COVID-19. The CDR3 runs from the conserved cysteine through the conserved F or W. Fields, in order: V gene, CDR3 protein.

TRBV7-9 | CASSPTGGVTDTQYF
TRBV4-1 | CASSQVFVSGELFF
TRBV27 | CASSLAGSYGYTF
TRBV4-1 | CASSLGVAETQYF
TRBV11-1 | CASSLGPGLAGYEQYF
TRBV7-8 | CASTPLHSFDTQYF
TRBV27 | CASSRYSGTAGYTF
TRBV24-1 | CATSLSANTGELFF
TRBV18 | CASSPQAGLGETQYF
TRBV12-3/TRBV12-4 | CASGGQGFHEQYF
TRBV27 | CASREEGRLNNEQFF
TRBV19 | CASSSGTGAIGEKLFF
TRBV27 | CASKIRGTPRTDTQYF
TRBV6-2/TRBV6-3 | CASSYRRAGDNEQFF
TRBV7-9 | CASSVSGSPNEQFF
TRBV4-2 | CASSQESGVLPDTQYF
TRBV3-1/TRBV3-2 | CASSQGGDQETQYF
TRBV12-3/TRBV12-4 | CASRPTGNYGYTF
TRBV7-9 | CASSLGLTRTGGSNQPQHF
TRBV4-1 | CASSTSSTDTQYF
TRBV28 | CASSFPRQRNTQYF
TRBV7-9 | CASSAARQILSTDTQYF
TRBV11-2 | CASSLIGFNEKLFF
TRBV10-1 | CASSDTGDEKLFF
TRBV28 | CASSLLEDRVETQYF
TRBV28 | CASSFLETQYF
TRBV30 | CAWRWGQGRSPLHF
TRBV28 | CASSLWRPSTDTQYF
TRBV30 | CAWSVLGGNSPLHF
TRBV4-1 | CASSQDSRASGGYNEQFF
TRBV9 | CASSARQGPSTDTQYF
TRBV6-5 | CASSYSWTGINYGYTF
TRBV15 | CATSRVWTGAVNTGELFF
TRBV27 | CASSLGRISYEQYF
TRBV27 | CASSLAARSYNEQFF
TRBV2 | CASRQRQLGELFF
TRBV30 | CAWSALGGTEAFF
TRBV7-2 | CASSFTGTANQPQHF
TRBV4-3 | CASSPSIGAFGYTF
TRBV27 | CASSFAGLETQYF
TRBV28 | CASSGDRNNEQFF
TRBV12-5 | CASGLKTSALQETQYF
TRBV28 | CASSQGGQVSYEQYF
TRBV7-2 | CASSLEASSNTGELFF
TRBV9 | CASSAEDYNEQFF
TRBV28 | CASSFPRGTYQQETQYF
TRBV4-1 | CASSQGPGQTYEQYF
TRBV9 | CASSVAGGVAGELFF
TRBV6-4 | CASKEWQGAAGGLEEQYF
TRBV7-9 | CASSPGLGQSSGNTIYF
TRBV3-1/TRBV3-2 | CASSQDNRVNTEAFF
TRBV28 | CASSYGTGYQPQHF
TRBV10-3 | CAINRDSSSEAFF
TRBV28 | CASSSGDRLATNEKLFF
TRBV4-3 | CASSQVAGRRTEAFF
TRBV9 | CASSVPLDRVYEQYF
TRBV9 | CASSGLTGTNEKLFF
TRBV5-4 | CASSLGPGGSANEKLFF
TRBV6-2/TRBV6-3 | CASSYWVPGFGSNQPQHF